This T cell receptor beta chain was sequenced in a study of shared clonotypes between healthy human individuals (dated by TCRdb to the early 2020s). At the level of the whole study: Three men and two women, aged 18 to 49 years, made up the cohort. Between about 0.8 and 9.5 billion PBMCs per donor were obtained by leukapheresis. For each donor, CD4 naive and CD4 memory were each run on three plates, CD8 naive on two plates, and CD8 memory on one plate. To increase sequencing depth and limit assay-specific biases, different laboratories used diverse techniques to prepare libraries and sequence TCR repertoires. To estimate repertoire size and how much clonotype sharing occurs between individuals, the study deeply sequenced the blood TCR repertoires of five healthy adults. What the research found in general, with its limitations: Based on pairwise subsampling, the degree of clonotype sharing among donors was expected to be affected by sequencing depth. Clonotypes shared by all four sorted-subset donors showed higher generation probabilities than non-shared clonotypes. Naive subsets generally had larger estimated clonotype richness than memory subsets did. Sampling was restricted to blood, and TCR repertoires in tissues likely differ from the TCR repertoires found in blood. When four donors were compared, the shared fraction of clonotypes was around 5.1% for naive CD4, around 3.6% for naive CD8, 2.3% for memory CD4, and 0.4% for memory CD8. The genetic and exposure-history diversity represented was limited by the small number of donors. Rarefaction of sorted-subset datasets indicated incomplete sequencing despite the large sequencing depth.

At the junction V is shortened by 0 bases and J by 8 bases; bases outside the gene matches: 7. In the germline V gene, CDR1 corresponds to SGHRS and CDR2 to YFSETQ. The CDR3 goes from the cysteine to the phenylalanine over 15 residues. Just CDR3 DNA is preserved here, 45 bases in frame from base 1. Using the deep immunoSEQ assay, TCR CDR3 regions were amplified from genomic DNA by multiplex PCR. Extracted genomic DNA from each cell subset was distributed evenly across all wells of several immunoSEQ 96-well plates, and each plate was treated as a replicate. For sorted subsets, each replicate PCR was loaded with around 220 ng genomic DNA, equivalent to 30,000 or so T cell genomes. Purified libraries were measured with a Qubit 3.0 fluorometer, size-checked on a Bioanalyzer 2100, and measured again with the KAPA Library Quantification kit. Each immunoSEQ 96-well plate was sequenced on its own single-read 150-cycle Illumina NextSeq 550 flow cell. For the original study's pipeline: Because the immunoSEQ output included only junctional sequences and no quality scores, the filtering could not be the same as the filtering used for full-length reads. Sequences were annotated with PyIR, a Python wrapper for IgBLAST v1.9, and V/J genes and CDR3 were assigned using IMGT germline references. Any read was removed if the V/J assignment was weak (E-value above 1e-6), the CDR3 was missing, or the read contained stop codons, out-of-frame junctions, or ambiguous translated residues. V3J clonotypes were defined as sequences sharing the same inferred V gene, J gene, and CDR3 amino acid sequence. To compute the percentage overlap between repertoires, the number of shared unique clonotypes was divided by the size of the smaller repertoire. Repertoire richness was assessed with RTK rarefaction, the Chao1 estimator, and Recon v2.1 estimates of unobserved clonotypes. OLGA was used to compute generation probabilities for all TCRbeta clonotypes that the gDNA method yielded from a handful of donors. TCRdb holds this immuneACCESS table with in-frame rearrangements only. Some clones are missing; in checked studies, unresolved V genes explain under half, and the rest has no known cause. The DNA gave D and trimming, while V, J and clone size come from that table. The sample table holds 550,000 to 800,000 clones, of which roughly 70% were seen once. In total, the top ten clones hold approximately 1.8% of the sample.

Healthy HIV-negative adults with no recently reported acute infections or vaccinations were included as donors. Only Caucasian adults living in Nashville, Tennessee, USA were represented among the donors. CD4+ T cells were enriched through magnetic negative selection, after which naive cells were positively selected on CD45RA and the remaining negative fraction served as the memory subset. Blood was obtained by leukapheresis, after which PBMCs were separated by Ficoll-Histopaque density gradient centrifugation and cryopreserved in liquid nitrogen vapor phase. Analytical flow cytometry was used to check the purity and quantity of each magnetically sorted T cell population. From each sorted fraction, genomic DNA was isolated and quantified by UV absorbance on a Nanodrop 2000c. The sample holds a few counts of this clone. Its antigen specificity is not known. No much larger clonotype is one base removed from it; base qualities were not supplied.

The chain was built from TRBV5-1 and TRBJ2-1, with TRBD2 identical over 8 junction bases. This TCR came from a woman aged 25 to 39 in good health. The sample was memory CD4+ T cells sorted from blood. The sample's cell subset or site, from its label and the paper: CD45RA-negative fraction. The CDR3 loop reads CASSLALSGSDEQFF. The base sequence is TGCGCCAGCAGCTTGGCCCTAAGCGGGAGTGATGAGCAGTTCTTC.